This TCR beta chain stems from a study of blood T cells in healthy people across ages. The table lists this clonotype with a few counts. It was with a sample-barcoded 5' primer and a J-beta primer mix that a second PCR of roughly 6 to 12 cycles was run. Each CDR3 protein gets one entry after TCRdb re-called the 5' RACE reads with MiXCR. The sample has roughly 1.4 million distinct CDR3 sequences; approximately 60% are singletons. Germline V gives CDR1 SEHNR, CDR2 FQNEAQ (reference sequence). The CDR3 has 15 residues. Trimming removed 2 bases at V and 4 bases at J, with 15 bases between. The clonotype originates from a young man in good health. Sequenced input: blood. The V and J genes are TRBV7-9 and TRBJ2-7; D remains ambiguous. The CDR3 loop reads CASSLSGVFPYEQYF. The CDR3 nucleotides are TGTGCCAGCAGCTTATCTGGGGTTTTTCCTTACGAGCAGTACTTC. Full variable domain (rest looked up from reference TRBV7-9 and TRBJ2-7): DTGVSQNPRHKITKRGQNVTFRCDPISEHNRLYWYRQTLGQGPEFLTYFQNEAQLEKSRLLSDRFSAERPKGSFSTLEIQRTEQGDSAMYLCASSLSGVFPYEQYFGPGTRLTVT.